Following are 21 T cell receptor beta chains from one sample sequenced in a study of shared clonotypes between healthy human individuals. The repertoire was sequenced with immunoSEQ multiplex PCR; TCRdb's copy has only in-frame clones and lacks some. The data contain 2 million to 2.5 million clones, 80% to 95% of them seen just once; the ten biggest clones take up 0.37%. Specimen: naive CD4+ T cells from PBMCs. Subset denoted: CD45RA+ positively selected. The receptors come from a man aged 18 to 30 in good health. Some clones in this sample may be carry-over from other donors' samples.

The V gene is TRBV19, the J gene TRBJ2-7, with 14 bases aligning to TRBD2. Germline V gene lookup returns CDR1 LNHDA and CDR2 SQIVND (reference sequence). There are 15 residues in the CDR3. The ends lost 5 bases at V and 4 bases at J; junction bases unmatched: 4. The CDR3 DNA is TGTGCCAGTAGTTCCCGGACTAGCGGGAGGTACGAGCAGTACTTC. It yields the protein CASSSRTSGRYEQYF.

V is TRBV5-1 and J is TRBJ2-1; perhaps TRBD1 as D (6 bases). The germline gives CDR1 SGHRS, CDR2 YFSETQ. The CDR3 has 17 amino acids. V lost 0 bases, J lost 2 bases, and 15 bases lay in between. As DNA, the CDR3 is TGCGCCAGCAGCTTGGAGTATGCAGGGGTCACCTACAATGAGCAGTTCTTC. Its protein product is CASSLEYAGVTYNEQFF.

This chain uses TRBV7-8 with TRBJ2-5; TRBD2 matches 11 bases. Germline V gene sequence: CDR1 SGHVS, CDR2 FQNEAQ. The CDR3 length is 18 residues. The V gene end was trimmed by 0 bases and the J gene end by 5 bases; junction bases not matched to a gene: 11. The CDR3 nucleotides are TGTGCCAGCAGCTTAGCTCTGACTAGCGGGACTCCAGGGGAGACCCAGTACTTC. Translated: CASSLALTSGTPGETQYF.

The chain is built from TRBV7-8 and TRBJ1-2, with 10 bases that match TRBD1. Germline trimming cut 0 bases from V and 7 bases from J; bases unmatched to any gene: 8. CDR1 and CDR2 from the germline V gene are SGHVS and FQNEAQ. CDR3 length equals 16 residues. The CDR3 nucleotides are TGTGCCAGCAGCTTAGCTCACAGACAGGGGGCGCGTGGCTACACCTTC. It codes for CASSLAHRQGARGYTF. Variable domain in full (rest from reference TRBV7-8 and TRBJ1-2): GAGVSQSPRYKVAKRGQDVALRCDPISGHVSLFWYQQALGQGPEFLTYFQNEAQLDKSGLPSDRFFAERPEGSVSTLKIQRTQQEDSAVYLCASSLAHRQGARGYTFGSGTRLTVV.

This chain uses TRBV4-1 with TRBJ2-1; 13 bases are a match to TRBD2. With V trimmed by 2 bases and J by 10 bases, 14 bases remained unmatched. The length of the CDR3 is 18 residues. Germline V CDR1 and CDR2: MGHRA, YSYEKL. The CDR3 DNA is TGCGCCAGCAGCCAACCCGGGACCGGGACTAGCGGGATCTTAGAGCAGTTCTTC. Protein sequence: CASSQPGTGTSGILEQFF.

The CDR3, as DNA: TGTGCCAGCACCCCCGGACAGGGGCTGGAAAAACTGTTTTTT. Residues: CASTPGQGLEKLFF. The chain couples TRBV6-1 to TRBJ1-4; 9 positions agree with TRBD1. CDR3 length equals 14 residues. After removal of 7 bases from V and 8 bases from J, the junction contained 8 bases not matched to a gene. Germline V gene data show CDR1 as MNHNS and CDR2 as SASEGT.

The chain combines TRBV6-6 with TRBJ1-1, with 8 bases fitting TRBD1. The J segment lost 5 bases and the V segment lost 7 bases, leaving 12 bases of the junction unmatched. Germline V CDR1 and CDR2: MNHNY, SVGAGI (reference sequence). This CDR3 region has 15 residues. CDR3 sequence (DNA): TGTGCCAGCAATAACAGGGGGTACCTGGGAACTGAAGCTTTCTTT. This sequence encodes CASNNRGYLGTEAFF.

The chain couples TRBV19 to TRBJ1-1; D is unresolved. Germline lookup yields CDR1 LNHDA and CDR2 SQIVND (reference sequence). The CDR3 has 13 amino acids. Trimming took 3 bases from V and 6 from J, leaving 11 bases between them. The CDR3 loop is CASSIREPSEAFF. The CDR3 region has the DNA TGTGCCAGTAGTATCCGGGAACCCTCTGAAGCTTTCTTT.

The chain employs TRBV5-1 and TRBJ1-5, with D perhaps matching TRBD1 (6 bases). The CDR3 has 15 amino acids. Germline-derived CDR1 and CDR2 are SGHRS and YFSETQ. Trimming removed 4 bases from V and 0 bases from J, with 11 bases in between. CDR3 DNA: TGCGCCAGCAGCGCGGAGGGGGTTAGCAATCAGCCCCAGCATTTT. Translating gives CASSAEGVSNQPQHF.

The chain carries TRBV28 and TRBJ1-2, with no clear D. Trimming removed 4 bases from V and 2 bases from J, with 11 bases in between. This CDR3 spans 14 amino acids. Per germline, CDR1 MDHEN and CDR2 SYDVKM. The CDR3 here is CASSWVVRNYGYTF. The CDR3, as DNA: TGTGCCAGCAGTTGGGTTGTCAGGAACTATGGCTACACCTTC.

This clone has only one observation. The V call is TRBV5-4, the J call TRBJ2-7; 7 positions agree with TRBD1. With V trimmed by 3 bases and J by 6 bases, 15 bases remained unmatched. The CDR3 sequence is 16 residues long. Germline assignment: CDR1 SGHNT and CDR2 YYREEE (reference sequence). The CDR3 DNA reads as TGTGCCAGCAGCTCCTGGACAGGATCGGCTCCCACCGAGCAGTACTTC. Its protein product is CASSSWTGSAPTEQYF.

Notes on this clone: Other nucleotide sequences in the sample specify the same CDR3. This sequence joins TRBV7-3 and TRBJ1-1; 10 positions agree with TRBD1. Trimming cost V 3 bases and J 0 bases; bases outside gene matches: 1. Germline values: CDR1 SGHTA, CDR2 FQGTGA. The CDR3 consists of 15 residues. CDR3 residues: CASSLTGGVNTEAFF. CDR3 DNA: TGTGCCAGCAGCTTGACAGGGGGCGTGAACACTGAAGCTTTCTTT.

This chain connects TRBV18 to TRBJ1-1; TRBD1 aligns across 9 bases. Germline CDR1 is KGHSH and CDR2 is LQKENI. CDR3 length: 16 amino acids. The J segment lost 5 bases and the V segment lost 2 bases, leaving 9 bases of the junction unmatched. The CDR3 sequence: CASSPMGQGAGTEAFF. CDR3 nucleotides: TGTGCCAGCTCACCAATGGGACAGGGCGCGGGGACTGAAGCTTTCTTT.

The chain employs TRBV18 and TRBJ2-7, with unresolved D. Per the germline V gene, CDR1 is KGHSH and CDR2 is LQKENI. The CDR3 loop spans 15 amino acids. Deletions cut 6 bases from V and 1 base from J, with 16 bases between. CDR3 amino acids: CASSPSWPESYEQYF. CDR3 nucleotide sequence: TGTGCCAGCTCCCCCAGCTGGCCCGAATCCTACGAGCAGTACTTC.

The chain links TRBV7-8 to TRBJ1-5, with TRBD1 matching over 7 bases. The CDR3 has 18 residues. Germline values: CDR1 SGHVS, CDR2 FQNEAQ. With V trimmed by 2 bases and J by 4 bases, 14 bases remained unmatched. The CDR3 coding sequence is TGTGCCAGCAGCTTATTCAGGCTACCAGGGGGGGGGAATCAGCCCCAGCATTTT. As protein: CASSLFRLPGGGNQPQHF.

The chain has TRBV7-6 and TRBJ2-3, with TRBD2 as a possible D gene (5 bases). V was trimmed by 1 base and J by 2 bases, leaving 10 bases between them. The CDR3 extends over 15 amino acids. Per germline, CDR1 SGHVS and CDR2 FNYEAQ. This CDR3 is CASSLVGGFTDTQYF. The CDR3 bases are TGTGCCAGCAGCTTAGTGGGCGGGTTCACAGATACGCAGTATTTT.

V gene TRBV5-1 combines with J gene TRBJ2-3; 7 nucleotides line up with TRBD2. CDR1 and CDR2 (germline): SGHRS, YFSETQ. With 4 bases clipped from V and 2 bases from J, the junction kept 7 bases outside the gene matches. This CDR3 has 15 amino acids. CDR3 protein: CASSPASGYTDTQYF. The CDR3 nucleotides are TGCGCCAGCAGCCCGGCTAGCGGATACACAGATACGCAGTATTTT.

The chain's CDR3 is CASSPRAGGPDTQYF. The CDR3 region has the DNA TGTGCCAGCAGCCCCCGAGCGGGAGGGCCAGATACGCAGTATTTT. This rearrangement joins TRBV28 to TRBJ2-3; the match to TRBD2 covers 10 bases. The CDR3 runs to 15 residues. V lost 6 bases, J lost 4 bases, and 7 bases stayed unmatched. Germline V lookup: CDR1 MDHEN, CDR2 SYDVKM.

The chain links TRBV7-2 to TRBJ2-5; maybe TRBD2 (5 bases). V shed 7 bases and J shed 1 base, with 7 bases lying between them. CDR1 and CDR2 from the germline V gene are SGHTA and FQGNSA. This CDR3 has 12 amino acids. CDR3 DNA sequence: TGTGCCAGCACCGGGGTCCAAGAGACCCAGTACTTC. Encoded protein: CASTGVQETQYF.

There are a few counts of this clone. The V gene is TRBV25-1, the J gene TRBJ1-1; D is ambiguous. V was trimmed by 2 bases and J by 1 base, leaving 5 bases between them. The germline CDR1 and CDR2 sequences are MGHDK and SYGVNS. The CDR3 is 13 amino acids. The CDR3: CASSETRNTEAFF. Written as DNA, the CDR3 is TGTGCCAGCAGTGAAACGAGGAACACTGAAGCTTTCTTT.

A note on this clone: Germline is not matched at one junction end, which may reflect a read error. The rearrangement uses TRBV5-8 and TRBJ1-4; TRBD1 might be the D (5 bases). CDR1 is SGHTS and CDR2 is YDEGEE in the germline V gene. The CDR3 covers 11 residues. The CDR3 DNA reads TGTGCCAGCAGCTTGTGGGCAGGGTTCAAATTT. Translated: CASSLWAGFKF.